This TCR beta chain comes out of a study of T cells in Graves' hyperthyroidism and ophthalmopathy. Amplification of TCR beta CDR3 regions used RNA as the template. TCR CDR3 underwent first-round RT-PCR with the HTBI primer set. TCRdb independently ran MiXCR on the multiplex PCR reads; one entry per CDR3 protein. In the table there are some 760,000 distinct CDR3 sequences, around 15% of which are singletons. This CDR3 is built from 13 residues. Germline CDR1 and CDR2: SGHNT and YYREEE (reference sequence). The V end was cut by 10 bases, the J end by 5 bases, with 16 bases between. The rearrangement uses TRBV5-4 and TRBJ1-5, with D perhaps TRBD1 (6 bases). The TCR comes from a woman aged 18-30 years with Graves' hyperthyroidism. The source material was blood. CDR3 sequence: CAYHTGRDQPQHF. CDR3 bases: TGTGCCTACCATACAGGGCGGGATCAGCCCCAGCATTTT.